The T cell receptor (beta chain) described here comes from a study of blood T cell repertoires in COVID-19. Study-level background: Acute-phase and convalescent COVID-19 samples originated in the United States, Italy and Spain.

The data were produced by immunoSEQ multiplex PCR, yet TCRdb's version contains in-frame clones alone and is incomplete. The sample includes some 240,000 clones, more than 75% of them seen just once. Study members were between 18 and 89 years old and lived in 20 to 30 US regions. V lost 3 bases to trimming and J lost 2 bases, with 17 bases between them. The germline gives CDR1 KGHSH, CDR2 LQKENI. The CDR3 is made up of 16 amino acids. The chain uses TRBV18 and TRBJ2-7, with D possibly being TRBD1 (6 bases). This TCR derives from a woman aged 40 to 55 with acute COVID-19. Sample: PBMCs or T cells enriched from blood (not recorded which). Here the CDR3 reads CASSPALLTGPYEQYF. DNA for the CDR3: TGTGCCAGCTCACCCGCATTATTGACAGGTCCCTACGAGCAGTACTTC.